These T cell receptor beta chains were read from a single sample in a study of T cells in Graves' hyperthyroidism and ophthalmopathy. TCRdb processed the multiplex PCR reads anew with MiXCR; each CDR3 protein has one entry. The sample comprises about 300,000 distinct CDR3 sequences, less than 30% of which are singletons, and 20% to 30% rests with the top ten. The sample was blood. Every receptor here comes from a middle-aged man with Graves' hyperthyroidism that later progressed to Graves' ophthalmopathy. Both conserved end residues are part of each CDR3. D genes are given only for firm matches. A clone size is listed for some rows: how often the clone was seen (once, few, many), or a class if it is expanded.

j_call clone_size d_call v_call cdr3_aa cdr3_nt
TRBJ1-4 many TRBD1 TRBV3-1 CASSQRTGLNEKLFF TGTGCCAGCAGCCAAAGGACAGGGTTGAATGAAAAACTGTTTTTT
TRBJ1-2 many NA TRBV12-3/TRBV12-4 CASSLKRHGYTF TGTGCCAGCAGCCTTAAACGGCATGGCTACACCTTC
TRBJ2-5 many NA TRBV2 CASRLGRGTQYF TGTGCCAGCAGGTTGGGGAGAGGGACCCAGTACTTC
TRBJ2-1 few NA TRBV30 CAWSWRVGEQFF TGTGCCTGGAGTTGGCGGGTGGGTGAGCAGTTCTTC
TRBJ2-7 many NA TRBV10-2 CASSETGLPSYEQYF TGCGCCAGCAGTGAGACAGGACTACCCTCCTACGAGCAGTACTTC
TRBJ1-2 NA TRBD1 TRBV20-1 CSARAGTGLGYRDGYTF TGCAGTGCTAGGGCCGGGACAGGCCTCGGATATAGGGATGGCTACACCTTC
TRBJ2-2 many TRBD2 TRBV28 CASSLPSGRRELFF TGTGCCAGCAGTTTGCCTAGCGGGAGGCGGGAGCTGTTTTTT
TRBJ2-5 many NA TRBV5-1 CASSAMRASGTQYF TGCGCCAGCAGCGCGATGAGGGCCTCCGGGACCCAGTACTTC
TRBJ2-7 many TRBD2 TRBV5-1 CASSPSAGGFYEQYF TGCGCCAGCAGCCCGTCAGCGGGAGGGTTCTACGAGCAGTACTTC
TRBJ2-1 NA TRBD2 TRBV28 CASSPTSGRYNEQFF TGTGCCAGCAGTCCGACTAGCGGGAGATACAATGAGCAGTTCTTC
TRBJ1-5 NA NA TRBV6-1 CASSELDSYQPQHF TGTGCCAGCAGTGAACTTGACAGCTATCAGCCCCAGCATTTT
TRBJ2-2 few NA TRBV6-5 CASSYSATLNTGELFF TGTGCCAGCAGTTATTCCGCGACCCTGAACACCGGGGAGCTGTTTTTT
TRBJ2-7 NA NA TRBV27 CASTPKGTYYEQYF TGTGCCAGCACCCCGAAGGGGACATACTACGAGCAGTACTTC
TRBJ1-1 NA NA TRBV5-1 CASSLARTPRNTEAFF TGCGCCAGCAGCTTGGCCCGGACACCAAGGAACACTGAAGCTTTCTTT
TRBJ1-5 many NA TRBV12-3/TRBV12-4 CASSDGGRYSNQPQHF TGTGCCAGCAGTGACGGGGGCCGGTATAGCAATCAGCCCCAGCATTTT
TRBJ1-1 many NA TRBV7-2 CASSPPSGLIILNTEAFF TGTGCCAGCAGCCCTCCGTCGGGCCTCATTATCTTGAACACTGAAGCTTTCTTT
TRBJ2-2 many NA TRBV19 CASKQGGELFF TGTGCCAGTAAGCAAGGCGGGGAGCTGTTTTTT
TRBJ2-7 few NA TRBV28 CASSLFLATSYEQYF TGTGCCAGCAGTTTATTCCTAGCTACCTCCTACGAGCAGTACTTC
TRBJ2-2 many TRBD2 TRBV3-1 CASSPIPGGTGELFF TGTGCCAGCAGCCCAATCCCGGGGGGCACCGGGGAGCTGTTTTTT
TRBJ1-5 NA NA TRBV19 CASSRVTGANQPQHF TGTGCCAGTAGTAGGGTGACCGGGGCGAATCAGCCCCAGCATTTT
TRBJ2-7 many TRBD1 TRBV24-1 CATSDHGTGGGYEQYF TGTGCCACCAGTGACCACGGGACAGGGGGCGGGTACGAGCAGTACTTC
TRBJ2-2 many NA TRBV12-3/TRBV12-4 CASFGIGAGELFF TGTGCCAGCTTTGGTATTGGGGCCGGGGAGCTGTTTTTT
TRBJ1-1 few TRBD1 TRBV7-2 CASSLRQGADTEAFF TGTGCCAGCAGCCTTCGACAGGGAGCGGACACTGAAGCTTTCTTT
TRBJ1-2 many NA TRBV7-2 CASSLGLGRGYTF TGTGCCAGCAGCTTAGGTCTGGGGCGCGGCTACACCTTC
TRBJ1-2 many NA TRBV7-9 CASSLEQVGLYGYTF TGTGCCAGCAGCTTAGAACAGGTCGGTCTCTACGGCTACACCTTC
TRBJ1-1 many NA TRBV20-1 CSASGGTGTEAFF TGCAGTGCTAGCGGTGGGACGGGAACTGAAGCTTTCTTT
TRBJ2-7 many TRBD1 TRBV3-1 CASSRDSFYEQYF TGTGCCAGCAGTCGGGACAGCTTCTACGAGCAGTACTTC
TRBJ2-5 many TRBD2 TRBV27 CASSLSPHRGERLAGGPQETQYF TGTGCCAGCAGTTTATCGCCCCACAGGGGAGAGCGGCTAGCGGGAGGCCCACAAGAGACCCAGTACTTC
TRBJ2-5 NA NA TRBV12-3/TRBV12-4 CASATSTGRGETQYF TGTGCCAGCGCCACCTCGACAGGACGGGGGGAGACCCAGTACTTC
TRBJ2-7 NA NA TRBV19 CASSIAMAYEQYF TGTGCCAGTAGTATAGCCATGGCCTACGAGCAGTACTTC
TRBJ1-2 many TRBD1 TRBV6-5 CASSSTGDARYTF TGTGCCAGCAGTTCTACAGGGGACGCGCGCTACACCTTC
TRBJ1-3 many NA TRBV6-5 CASSYNGYSGNTIYF TGTGCCAGCAGTTACAACGGCTACTCTGGAAACACCATATATTTT
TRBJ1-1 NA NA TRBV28 CASSLGGAGTEAFF TGTGCCAGCAGTTTAGGGGGGGCTGGCACTGAAGCTTTCTTT
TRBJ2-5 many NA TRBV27 CASSSGSQETQYF TGTGCCAGCAGTTCAGGTTCCCAAGAGACCCAGTACTTC
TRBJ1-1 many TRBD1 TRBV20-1 CSAWGGQGAVGLF TGCAGTGCTTGGGGGGGACAGGGGGCCGTGGGGCTCTTT
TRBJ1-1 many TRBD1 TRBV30 CAWSRTGIMNTEAFF TGTGCCTGGAGTAGGACAGGGATCATGAACACTGAAGCTTTCTTT
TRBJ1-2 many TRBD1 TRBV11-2 CASSADRNYGYTF TGTGCCAGCAGCGCGGACAGGAACTATGGCTACACCTTC
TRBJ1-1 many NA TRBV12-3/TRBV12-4 CASSSPGTPLEAFF TGTGCCAGCAGTTCACCCGGGACACCCCTTGAAGCTTTCTTT
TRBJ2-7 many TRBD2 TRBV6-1 CASSAPGLEQYF TGTGCCAGCAGTGCCCCGGGACTAGAGCAGTACTTC
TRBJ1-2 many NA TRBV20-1 CSARAIPQEEHYGYTF TGCAGTGCTAGAGCCATACCACAGGAGGAACACTATGGCTACACCTTC
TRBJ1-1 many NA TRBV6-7 CASNRTSNTEAFF TGTGCCAGCAACCGGACCTCGAACACTGAAGCTTTCTTT
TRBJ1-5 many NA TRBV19 CASSMGGYQPQHF TGTGCCAGTAGTATGGGGGGATACCAGCCCCAGCATTTT
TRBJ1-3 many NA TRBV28 CASSSRGNTIYF TGTGCCAGCAGTTCCCGCGGAAACACCATATATTTT
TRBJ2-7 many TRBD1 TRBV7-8 CASRDRSSYEQYF TGTGCCAGCCGGGACAGAAGCTCCTACGAGCAGTACTTC
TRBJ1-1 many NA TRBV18 CASSPKIDPRNTEAFF TGTGCCAGCTCACCAAAAATCGACCCAAGGAACACTGAAGCTTTCTTT
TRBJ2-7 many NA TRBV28 CASSYGSGNEQYF TGTGCCAGCAGTTACGGGAGTGGAAACGAGCAGTACTTC
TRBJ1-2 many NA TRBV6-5 CASSYSPQLYGYTF TGTGCCAGCAGTTACTCGCCACAGCTCTATGGCTACACCTTC
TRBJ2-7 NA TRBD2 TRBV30 CAWSVDREVYEQYF TGTGCCTGGAGTGTGGATCGGGAGGTCTACGAGCAGTACTTC
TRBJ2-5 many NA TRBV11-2 CTSSLGHWDVETQYF TGTACCAGCAGCTTAGGCCATTGGGATGTAGAGACCCAGTACTTC
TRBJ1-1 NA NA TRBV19 CASSMRQGGTEAFF TGTGCCAGTAGTATGAGGCAGGGAGGCACTGAAGCTTTCTTT
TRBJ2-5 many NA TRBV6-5 CASSLDLGGQETQYF TGTGCCAGCAGTTTGGATCTGGGGGGACAAGAGACCCAGTACTTC
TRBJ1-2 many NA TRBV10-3 CAITPDRKTYGYTF TGTGCCATCACCCCGGACAGAAAAACCTATGGCTACACCTTC
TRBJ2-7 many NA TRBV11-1 CASSPGQLYEQYF TGTGCCAGCTCGCCGGGTCAGCTCTACGAGCAGTACTTC
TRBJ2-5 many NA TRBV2 CASKVGAETQYF TGTGCCAGCAAGGTCGGTGCGGAGACCCAGTACTTC
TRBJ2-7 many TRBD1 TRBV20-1 CSASPPPGQINEQYF TGCAGTGCTAGCCCACCACCGGGACAGATTAACGAGCAGTACTTC
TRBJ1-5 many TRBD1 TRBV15 CATSRGTGESNQPQHF TGTGCCACCAGCAGAGGGACAGGGGAAAGCAATCAGCCCCAGCATTTT
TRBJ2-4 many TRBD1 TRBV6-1 CASRPRQGDYKNIQYF TGTGCCAGCAGACCCCGACAGGGGGATTACAAAAACATTCAGTACTTC
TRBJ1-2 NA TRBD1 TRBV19 CASSISHTGGFYGYTF TGTGCCAGTAGTATAAGCCACACAGGGGGTTTCTATGGCTACACCTTC
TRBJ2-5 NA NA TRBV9 CASSVVWDGQETQYF TGTGCCAGCAGCGTAGTGTGGGACGGCCAAGAGACCCAGTACTTC